This entry concerns a single T cell receptor (beta chain). Methods used by the authors: Counts of nucleated cells, estimated from reference gene primer amplification, were obtained. Using immunoSEQ multiplex PCR, the repertoire was profiled, and TCRdb retains in-frame clones only, with some absent. The V and J calls and clone size are taken from that table; D and trimming were inferred from the DNA. The sample consists of over 150,000 clones, more than 70% of them appearing once. The CDR3 runs to 16 residues. Germline loops: CDR1 SGHRS, CDR2 YFSETQ. V lost 7 bases, J lost 1 base, and 18 bases lay in between. These data belong to a study of blood T cell repertoires in COVID-19. Study overall: Specimens from acute and convalescent COVID-19 originated in the United States, Italy and Spain. Nucleic acid was either cDNA or gDNA, and it came from T cells, B-cell-depleted T cells, or PBMCs.

The V gene is TRBV5-1, the J gene TRBJ2-1; D might be TRBD2 (6 bases). This clonotype was obtained from a woman in her seventies who had recovered from COVID-19. The sample consisted of peripheral blood. CDR3 sequence: CASAKSRDWSYNEQFF. Written as DNA, the CDR3 is TGCGCCAGCGCAAAATCCCGGGACTGGTCCTACAATGAGCAGTTCTTC.